The next 5 T cell receptor beta chains were all read from a single sample in a study of CD8+ T cells in alopecia areata listed by TCRdb under 2018. The library was obtained by the immunoSEQ multiplex PCR assay. RNA was extracted from all samples and reverse transcribed into cDNA as template for TCR sequencing. Not all clones reach the TCRdb copy of this immuneACCESS table, which keeps in-frame sequences only. Checked studies attribute under half of the gap to unresolved V genes and leave the rest unexplained. The sample table contains 55,000 to 75,000 clones; only one count was recorded for roughly 44% of them. The top ten clonotypes cover approximately 17% of the sample. The sample's time point label is to be understood as: baseline before oral tofacitinib. The material sequenced was CD8+ T cells sorted from blood, taken at week 0. These receptors all come from a human donor with alopecia areata.

This sequence joins TRBV11-3 and TRBJ1-1; D gene ambiguous. From germline, CDR1 is SGHNT and CDR2 YENEEA. The CDR3 runs to 11 residues. The V end lost 3 bases, the J end lost 6 bases, and 5 bases lay between the germline ends. Here the CDR3 reads CASSLGSEAFF. DNA of the CDR3: TGTGCCAGCAGCTTGGGTTCTGAAGCTTTCTTT.

This clone was found a few times. This sequence joins TRBV9 and TRBJ2-1; no reliable D call. The CDR3 is made up of 15 amino acids. V dropped 0 bases and J dropped 7 bases, with 14 bases sitting between them. Germline-derived CDR1 and CDR2 are SGDLS and YYNGEE. CDR3 nucleotides: TGTGCCAGCAGCGTAGACGTAGGCCTGGGGAATGAGCAGTTCTTC. Translated: CASSVDVGLGNEQFF.

A few counts support this clone. The V gene is TRBV5-5, the J gene TRBJ2-3, with 8 bases identical to TRBD2. V shed 5 bases, J shed 2 bases, and the junction held 7 bases outside the gene matches. The CDR3 spans 15 residues. CDR1 is SGHKS, CDR2 YYEKEE, per germline (reference sequence). The CDR3 sequence: CASRLLADYTDTQYF. CDR3 DNA: TGTGCCAGCAGGCTACTAGCGGACTACACAGATACGCAGTATTTT.

V is TRBV5-4 and J is TRBJ2-7; D is perhaps TRBD1 (6 bases). The CDR3 has 13 amino acids. The V gene lost 1 base and the J gene lost 6 bases, with 11 bases spanning the gap. Germline CDR1 reads SGHNT; CDR2 reads YYREEE (reference sequence). The CDR3 DNA sequence: TGTGCCAGCAGCTTGTCAGGGGAGAGCGAGCAGTACTTC. Protein: CASSLSGESEQYF.

This chain uses TRBV4-3 with TRBJ2-5; maybe TRBD1 (6 bases). Germline V gene data show CDR1 as LGHNA and CDR2 as YSLEER. The CDR3 contains 14 residues. V gave up 0 bases and J gave up 3 bases, with 8 bases separating them. CDR3 DNA: TGCGCCAGCAGCCAAGAAAGGGGGAAAGAGACCCAGTACTTC. Its translation is CASSQERGKETQYF.